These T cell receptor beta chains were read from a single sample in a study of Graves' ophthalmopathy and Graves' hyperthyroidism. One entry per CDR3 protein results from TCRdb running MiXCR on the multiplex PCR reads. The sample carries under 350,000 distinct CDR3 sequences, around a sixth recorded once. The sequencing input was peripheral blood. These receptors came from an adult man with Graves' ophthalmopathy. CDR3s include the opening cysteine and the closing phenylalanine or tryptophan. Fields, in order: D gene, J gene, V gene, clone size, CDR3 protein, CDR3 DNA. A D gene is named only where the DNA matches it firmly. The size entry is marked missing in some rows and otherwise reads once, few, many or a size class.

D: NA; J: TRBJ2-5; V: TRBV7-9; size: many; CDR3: CASSAFGASVETQYF; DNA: TGTGCCAGCAGCGCATTCGGGGCCTCGGTGGAGACCCAGTACTTC
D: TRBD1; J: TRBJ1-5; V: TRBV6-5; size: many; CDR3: CASSSGQENQPQHF; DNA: TGTGCCAGCAGTTCCGGACAGGAGAATCAGCCCCAGCATTTT
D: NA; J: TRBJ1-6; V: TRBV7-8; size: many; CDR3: CASSLIVADNSPLHF; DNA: TGTGCCAGCAGCTTAATCGTAGCCGATAATTCACCCCTCCACTTT
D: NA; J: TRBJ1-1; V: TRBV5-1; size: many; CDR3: CASSWSPLYRNTEAFF; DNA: TGCGCCAGCAGCTGGTCCCCCCTGTACAGGAACACTGAAGCTTTCTTT
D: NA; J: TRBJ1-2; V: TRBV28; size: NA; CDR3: CASSDGTGYTF; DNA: TGTGCCAGTTCAGACGGGACCGGCTACACCTTC
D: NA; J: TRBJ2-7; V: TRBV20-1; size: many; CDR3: CSATELGTNSYGSYEQYF; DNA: TGCAGTGCCACGGAGCTCGGGACCAACTCCTATGGCAGCTACGAGCAGTACTTC
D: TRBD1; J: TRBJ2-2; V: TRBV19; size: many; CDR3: CASSIAGTAQVVSTGELFF; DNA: TGTGCCAGTAGTATAGCCGGGACAGCCCAGGTTGTGAGTACCGGGGAGCTGTTTTTT
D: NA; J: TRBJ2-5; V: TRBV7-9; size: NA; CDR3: CASSLEWGGETQYF; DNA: TGTGCCAGCAGCTTAGAATGGGGAGGAGAGACCCAGTACTTC
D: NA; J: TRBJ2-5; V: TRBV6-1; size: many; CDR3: CASRFTETQYF; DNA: TGTGCCAGCAGGTTCACCGAGACCCAGTACTTC
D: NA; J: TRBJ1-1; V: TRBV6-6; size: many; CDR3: CASRTPGNTEAFF; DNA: TGTGCCAGCAGGACCCCCGGGAACACTGAAGCTTTCTTT
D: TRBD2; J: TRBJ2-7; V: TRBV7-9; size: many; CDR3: CASSISGRRPEQYF; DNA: TGTGCCAGCAGCATTAGCGGGAGGCGCCCCGAGCAGTACTTC
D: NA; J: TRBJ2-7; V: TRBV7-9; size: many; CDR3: CASSWGNREPEQYF; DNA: TGTGCCAGCAGCTGGGGAAACAGGGAACCCGAGCAGTACTTC
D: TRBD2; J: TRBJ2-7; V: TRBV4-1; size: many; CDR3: CASSQETLSGTSGGNYEQYF; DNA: TGCGCCAGCAGCCAAGAGACCCTTTCCGGGACTAGCGGGGGAAACTACGAGCAGTACTTC
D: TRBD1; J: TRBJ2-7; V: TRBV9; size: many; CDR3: CASSRDRGNEQYF; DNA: TGTGCCAGCAGCCGAGACAGGGGCAACGAGCAGTACTTC
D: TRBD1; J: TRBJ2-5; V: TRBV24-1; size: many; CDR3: CATSRDRESETQYF; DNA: TGTGCCACCAGCCGGGACAGGGAATCAGAGACCCAGTACTTC
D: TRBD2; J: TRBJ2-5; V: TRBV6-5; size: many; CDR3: CASSYSSSGVGETQYF; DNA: TGTGCCAGCAGTTACTCTTCGAGCGGGGTGGGTGAGACCCAGTACTTC
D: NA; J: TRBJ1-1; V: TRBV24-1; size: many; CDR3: CASSGQNTEAFF; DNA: TGTGCCAGTTCCGGGCAGAACACTGAAGCTTTCTTT
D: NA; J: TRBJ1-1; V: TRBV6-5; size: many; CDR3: CASSWRENTEAFF; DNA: TGTGCCAGCAGTTGGAGAGAGAACACTGAAGCTTTCTTT
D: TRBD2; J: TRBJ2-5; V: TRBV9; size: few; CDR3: CASSARELAGGRETQYF; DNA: TGTGCCAGCAGCGCTCGCGAACTAGCGGGGGGACGTGAGACCCAGTACTTC
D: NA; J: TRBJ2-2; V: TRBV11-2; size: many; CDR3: CASSLALGELFF; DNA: TGTGCCAGCAGCCTCGCGCTAGGGGAGCTGTTTTTT
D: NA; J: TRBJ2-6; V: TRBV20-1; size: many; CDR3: CVASGANVLTF; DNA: TGCGTGGCCTCTGGGGCCAACGTCCTGACTTTC
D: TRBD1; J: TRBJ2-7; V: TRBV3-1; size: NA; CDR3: CASSLPGQGFGEQYF; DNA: TGTGCCAGCAGCCTTCCGGGACAGGGCTTCGGGGAGCAGTACTTC
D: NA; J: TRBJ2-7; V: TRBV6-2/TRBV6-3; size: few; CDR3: CASSYYGNRGEQYF; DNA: TGTGCCAGCAGTTACTATGGAAACCGAGGGGAGCAGTACTTC
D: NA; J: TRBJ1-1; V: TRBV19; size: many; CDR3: CATARDTNTEAFF; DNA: TGTGCCACCGCGAGGGACACGAACACTGAAGCTTTCTTT
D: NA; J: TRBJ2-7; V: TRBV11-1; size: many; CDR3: CASSLGGRIVYKQYF; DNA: TGTGCCAGCAGCTTAGGAGGCAGGATCGTCTACAAGCAGTACTTC
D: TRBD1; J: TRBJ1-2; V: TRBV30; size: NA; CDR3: CAWSGTGGRNNYGYTF; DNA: TGTGCCTGGTCGGGGACAGGGGGCAGAAATAACTATGGCTACACCTTC
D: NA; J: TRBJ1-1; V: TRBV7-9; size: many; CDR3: CASRKARVFRRYEGIEAFF; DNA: TGTGCCAGCAGAAAAGCGCGGGTTTTTCGTCGATATGAGGGGATTGAAGCTTTCTTT
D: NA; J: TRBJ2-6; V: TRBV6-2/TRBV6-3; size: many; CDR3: CASSYPGSAGANVLTF; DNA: TGTGCCAGCAGTTACCCAGGTTCTGCAGGGGCCAACGTCCTGACTTTC
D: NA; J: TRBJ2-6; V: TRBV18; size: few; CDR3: CASSPRSGANVLTF; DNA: TGTGCCAGCTCACCTAGGTCTGGGGCCAACGTCCTGACTTTC
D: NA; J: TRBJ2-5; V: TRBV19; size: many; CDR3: CASSIEAREETQYF; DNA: TGTGCCAGTAGTATAGAGGCCAGAGAAGAGACCCAGTACTTC
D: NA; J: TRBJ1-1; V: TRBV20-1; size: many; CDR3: CSASLGSWTEAFF; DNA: TGCAGTGCTAGTTTGGGGTCCTGGACTGAAGCTTTCTTT
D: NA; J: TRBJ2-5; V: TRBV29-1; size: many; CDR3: CSVAGGSGETQYF; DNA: TGCAGCGTTGCGGGGGGCTCTGGAGAGACCCAGTACTTC
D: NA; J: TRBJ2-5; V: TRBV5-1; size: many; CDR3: CASSFEVQETQYF; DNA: TGCGCCAGCAGCTTTGAGGTCCAAGAGACCCAGTACTTC
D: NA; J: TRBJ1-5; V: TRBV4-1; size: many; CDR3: CASSQEERGSGNQPQHF; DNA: TGCGCCAGCAGCCAAGAGGAGAGAGGATCGGGCAATCAGCCCCAGCATTTT
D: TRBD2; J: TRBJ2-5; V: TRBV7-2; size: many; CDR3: CASSATSGPETQYF; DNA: TGTGCCAGCAGCGCGACTAGCGGCCCAGAGACCCAGTACTTC
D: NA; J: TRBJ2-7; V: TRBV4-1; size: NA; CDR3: CASSQGHDSYEQYF; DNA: TGCGCCAGCAGCCAAGGTCACGATTCCTACGAGCAGTACTTC
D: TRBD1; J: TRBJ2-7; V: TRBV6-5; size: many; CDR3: CASSYLDRGYEQYF; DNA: TGTGCCAGCAGTTACTTAGACAGGGGATACGAGCAGTACTTC
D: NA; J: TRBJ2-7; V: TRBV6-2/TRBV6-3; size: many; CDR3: CASSSRYKVYEQYF; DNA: TGTGCCAGCAGTTCGCGTTACAAGGTCTACGAGCAGTACTTC
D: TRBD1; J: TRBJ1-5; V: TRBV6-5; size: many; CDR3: CASSYEGASNQPQHF; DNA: TGTGCCAGCAGTTACGAGGGGGCAAGCAATCAGCCCCAGCATTTT
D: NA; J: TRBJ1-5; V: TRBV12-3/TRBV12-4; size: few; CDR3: CASSSTAAQPQHF; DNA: TGTGCCAGCAGTTCCACGGCCGCGCAGCCCCAGCATTTT
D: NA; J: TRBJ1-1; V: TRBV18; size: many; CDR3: CASSPQANTEAFF; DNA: TGTGCCAGCTCACCACAGGCGAACACTGAAGCTTTCTTT
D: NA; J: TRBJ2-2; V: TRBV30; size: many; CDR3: CAWSVGGTGELFF; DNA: TGTGCCTGGAGTGTGGGGGGCACCGGGGAGCTGTTTTTT